The clone carrying this T cell receptor (beta chain) was counted once. Its antigen is not known. Some clones are missing from TCRdb's copy, which holds only in-frame ones; the method was immunoSEQ multiplex PCR. The profile shows tens of thousands of clones, about 89% of them singletons. The data were taken from a study of Tregs in tolerant kidney transplant recipients. General observations from the study: Expanding Tregs on activated donor B cells appeared to best identify donor-specific TCRbeta clones.

The CDR3 has 14 residues. With 0 bases removed from V and 1 base from J, the gap between germline ends came to 3 bases. Germline V gives CDR1 LNHNV, CDR2 YYDKDF (reference sequence). This specimen was CD4+ T cells from blood, taken before the transplant. The clonotype was recovered from a human donor who received a combined kidney and bone marrow transplant. This chain links TRBV15 with TRBJ1-4; D call uncertain. CDR3 bases: TGTGCCACCAGCAGAGAGAGAACTAATGAAAAACTGTTTTTT. It codes for CATSRERTNEKLFF.